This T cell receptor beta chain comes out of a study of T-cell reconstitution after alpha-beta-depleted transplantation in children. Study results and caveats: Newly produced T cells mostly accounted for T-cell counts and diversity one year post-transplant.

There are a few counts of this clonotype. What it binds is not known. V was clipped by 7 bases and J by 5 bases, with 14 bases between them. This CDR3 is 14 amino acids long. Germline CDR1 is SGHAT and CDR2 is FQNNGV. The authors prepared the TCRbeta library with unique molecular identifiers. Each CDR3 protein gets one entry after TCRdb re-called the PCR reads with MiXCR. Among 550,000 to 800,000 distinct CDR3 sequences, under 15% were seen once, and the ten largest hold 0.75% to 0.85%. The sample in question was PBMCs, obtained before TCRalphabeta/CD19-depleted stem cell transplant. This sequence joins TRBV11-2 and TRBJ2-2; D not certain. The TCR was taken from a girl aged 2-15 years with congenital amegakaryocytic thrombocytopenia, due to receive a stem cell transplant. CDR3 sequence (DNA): TGTGCCAGCACTGGCTTTATCCTTACCGGGGAGCTGTTTTTT. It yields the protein CASTGFILTGELFF. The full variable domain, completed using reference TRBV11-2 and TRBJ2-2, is EAGVAQSPRYKIIEKRQSVAFWCNPISGHATLYWYQQILGQGPKLLIQFQNNGVVDDSQLPKDRFSAERLKGVDSTLKIQPAKLEDSAVYLCASTGFILTGELFFGEGSRLTVL.